This T cell receptor beta chain was identified during a study of T cell repertoires in aging, cancer and after chemotherapy. About the study: The whole study produced a dataset of roughly 8.8 million TCR reads.

About this clonotype itself: As yet, its antigen is unknown.

Study findings and constraints: Healthy donors lost TCR diversity with age mainly through richness, cancer patients through richness and evenness. Median generation probability rose over the chemotherapy interval in each cancer cohort, suggesting rebound thymic output.

Multiplex touch-down PCR with TRB-A/B primers amplified rearranged V-D-J TRB sequences. TCRdb processed the multiplex PCR reads anew with MiXCR; each CDR3 protein has one entry. Counted here are 9,300 or so distinct CDR3 sequences, 23% occurring once; the ten biggest clones make up around 15%. Trimming cost V 3 bases and J 7 bases, with 10 bases left between them. Germline lookup yields CDR1 DFQATT and CDR2 SNEGSKA (reference sequence). CDR3 length: 12 residues. TCR beta rearrangements were amplified from peripheral blood genomic DNA. This rearrangement joins TRBV20-1 to TRBJ2-1; tentatively, D is TRBD1 (6 bases). The TCR sequence derives from a human donor with a blood cancer. The donor label of this sample is uncertain. The sample comprised blood. CDR3 nucleotide sequence: TGCAGTGCTAGCACAGGGTTTAATGAGCAGTTCTTC. This translates into CSASTGFNEQFF.